This T cell receptor (beta chain) was identified during a study of T cell responses to AZD1222 COVID-19 vaccine. The CDR3 has 15 amino acids. From germline, CDR1 is LNHDA and CDR2 SQIVND (reference sequence). Between the trimmed V and J ends, which lost 7 bases and 5 bases, there was a span of 20 bases. Only in-frame clones appear in the TCRdb table, and some are missing; sequencing was by immunoSEQ multiplex PCR. The repertoire consists of roughly 110,000 clones, with more than 70% occurring once and the leading ten covering roughly 6.5%. The receptor was isolated from an adult in good health. This chain joins TRBV19 and TRBJ1-1; tentative D call: TRBD1 (5 bases). The sequences come from peripheral blood, collected on day 0 of AZD1222 vaccination. In DNA form, the CDR3 reads TGTGCCAGTACCTCCCAAACCGACAGTCGTACTGAAGCTTTCTTT. It yields the protein CASTSQTDSRTEAFF.